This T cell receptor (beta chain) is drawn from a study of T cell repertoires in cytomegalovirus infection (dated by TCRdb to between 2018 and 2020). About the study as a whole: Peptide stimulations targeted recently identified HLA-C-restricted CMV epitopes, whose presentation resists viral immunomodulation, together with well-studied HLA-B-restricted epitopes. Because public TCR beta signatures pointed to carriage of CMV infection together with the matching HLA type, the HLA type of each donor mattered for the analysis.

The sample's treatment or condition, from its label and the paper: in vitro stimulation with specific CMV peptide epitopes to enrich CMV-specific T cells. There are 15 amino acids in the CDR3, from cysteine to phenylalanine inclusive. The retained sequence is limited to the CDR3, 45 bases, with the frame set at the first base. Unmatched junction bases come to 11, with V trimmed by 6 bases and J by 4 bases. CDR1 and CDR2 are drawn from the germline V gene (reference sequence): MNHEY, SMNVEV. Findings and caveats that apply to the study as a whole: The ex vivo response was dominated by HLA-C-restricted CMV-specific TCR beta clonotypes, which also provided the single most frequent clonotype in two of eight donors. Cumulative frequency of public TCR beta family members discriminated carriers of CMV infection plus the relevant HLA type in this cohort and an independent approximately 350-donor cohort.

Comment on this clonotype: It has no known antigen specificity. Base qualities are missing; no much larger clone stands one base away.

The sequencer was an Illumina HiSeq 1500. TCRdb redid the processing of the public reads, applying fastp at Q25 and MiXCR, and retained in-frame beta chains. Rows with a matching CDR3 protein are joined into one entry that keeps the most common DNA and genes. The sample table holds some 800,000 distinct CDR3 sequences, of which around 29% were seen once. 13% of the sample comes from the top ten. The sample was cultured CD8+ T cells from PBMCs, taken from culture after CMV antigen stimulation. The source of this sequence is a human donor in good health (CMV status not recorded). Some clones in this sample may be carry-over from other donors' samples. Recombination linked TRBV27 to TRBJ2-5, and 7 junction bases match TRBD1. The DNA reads TGTGCCAGCAGCCTGATAAAGGGGGCCCGAGAGACCCAGTACTTC. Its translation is CASSLIKGARETQYF.